The 7 T cell receptor beta chains below were found in one sample sequenced in a study of T cells in narcolepsy. The method was immunoSEQ multiplex PCR; TCRdb's version includes in-frame clones alone and lacks a portion of them. The table shows about 27,000 clones, with approximately 86% occurring only once. Sequencing was performed on CD45RA- memory CD4+ T cells from PBMCs. The receptor source for this set is a human donor with narcolepsy.

The rearrangement joins TRBV6-5 to TRBJ1-6; TRBD1 aligns across 9 bases. The germline V gene encodes CDR1 MNHEY and CDR2 SVGAGI. Trimming took 7 bases from V and 9 from J; bases not matched to a gene: 7. The CDR3 loop spans 14 amino acids. DNA of the CDR3: TGTGCCAGCAACTTGGGACAGGGAGTTTCACCCCTCCACTTT. The encoded protein is CASNLGQGVSPLHF.

V usage is TRBV9 and J usage is TRBJ2-3; 12 nucleotides agree with TRBD2. Per germline, CDR1 SGDLS and CDR2 YYNGEE. The length of the CDR3 is 16 residues. V lost 4 bases to trimming and J lost 2 bases; unmatched junction nucleotides: 5. The CDR3 region is CASSPRTSGVTDTQYF. The CDR3 DNA sequence: TGTGCCAGCAGCCCACGGACTAGCGGGGTCACAGATACGCAGTATTTT.

DNA for the CDR3: TGTGCCAGCAGCTTGAAGGGGTCGGTCGTTCAGTACTTC. Translation gives CASSLKGSVVQYF. The V call is TRBV5-6, the J call TRBJ2-7; the D gene is possibly TRBD1 (5 bases). Per the germline V gene, CDR1 is SGHDT and CDR2 is YYEEEE. Trimming shortened V by 1 base and J by 10 bases, and 15 bases separated the two germline ends. The CDR3 is made up of 13 amino acids.

The count of this clone is one. This chain joins TRBV11-3 and TRBJ2-3; 10 bases fit TRBD2. This CDR3 region has 19 residues. The germline V gene encodes CDR1 SGHNT and CDR2 YENEEA. With 3 bases clipped from V and 1 base from J, the junction kept 13 bases outside the gene matches. The CDR3: CASSLMSLAGAPRTDTQYF. Written as DNA, the CDR3 is TGTGCCAGCAGCTTGATGTCTCTAGCGGGGGCCCCCCGCACAGATACGCAGTATTTT.

The rearrangement uses TRBV11-3 and TRBJ2-2; D call uncertain. Germline V gene lookup returns CDR1 SGHNT and CDR2 YENEEA. Trimming shortened V by 1 base and J by 3 bases, and 3 bases separated the two germline ends. The CDR3 runs 13 residues. The DNA for the CDR3 is TGTGCCAGCAGCTTAGTTTACACCGGGGAGCTGTTTTTT. Translated, it gives CASSLVYTGELFF.

The chain couples TRBV13 to TRBJ2-2; TRBD1 matches 8 bases. V gave up 2 bases and J gave up 8 bases; unmatched junction bases: 4. This CDR3 comprises 14 residues. Germline CDR1 PRHDT, CDR2 FYEKMQ (reference sequence). CDR3 region: CASSLRQGSGELFF. CDR3 sequence (DNA): TGTGCCAGCAGCTTAAGACAGGGGTCAGGGGAGCTGTTTTTT.

The chain is built from TRBV6-1 and TRBJ2-5; either TRBD1 or TRBD2 may supply D (5 bases each). The V gene lost 2 bases and the J gene lost 9 bases, with 19 bases spanning the gap. This CDR3 has 15 residues. The V gene's germline CDR1 is MNHNS and CDR2 SASEGT. DNA for the CDR3: TGTGCCAGCAGTGAAACCGGGACCCCCTGGAAGCCCCAGTACTTC. It translates to CASSETGTPWKPQYF.